This TCR beta chain was sequenced for a study of blood T cells in healthy people across ages. Study-level background: Capture by template switching was about one barcoded beta molecule per two T cells.

Study observations and caveats: Both higher diversity and more naive CD4+ cells marked long-lived donors when set against aged donors. Unknown CMV status may confound age-related changes in expanded clones.

CDR1 is MGHRA, CDR2 YSYEKL, per germline. The ends lost 0 bases at V and 0 bases at J; junction bases unmatched: 7. CDR3 length: 17 amino acids. Comments on this clonotype: What it recognizes is unknown.

The use of a sample-barcoded 5' primer and a J-beta primer mix characterized a second PCR of roughly 6 to 11 cycles. TCRdb itself ran the 5' RACE reads through MiXCR, one entry per CDR3 protein. The table has about 580,000 distinct CDR3 sequences, less than 60% seen once. This TCR was sampled from a man older than 75 in good health. The chain combines TRBV4-1 with TRBJ1-2; 7 bases map to TRBD1. The source material was blood. CDR3 coding DNA: TGCGCCAGCAGCCAAGACCAGAGACAGGGTCCTAACTATGGCTACACCTTC. This codes for CASSQDQRQGPNYGYTF.